One sample yielded the 28 T cell receptor beta chains listed below, sequenced in a study of preoperative IRX-2 immunotherapy in early breast cancer (dated by TCRdb to about 2019). The meaning of the sample's treatment or condition label: preoperative locoregional IRX-2 cytokine immunotherapy. Library preparation used the immunoSEQ multiplex PCR assay. TCRdb carries this immuneACCESS record with in-frame sequences only. Its versions omit some clonotypes, under half of them owing to an unresolved V gene in the studies checked, with the rest unexplained. A total of 32,000 or so clones appear in this sample, 83% of them only once. Together, the top ten hold 2% to 3% of the sample. The sample was lymph node tissue, taken from a patient treated with IRX-2 immunotherapy. These receptors all stem from a human donor with breast cancer.

Only a few counts were recorded for this clone. DNA for the CDR3: TGTGCCAGCAGCCTACAGGGGTGGGTCAATGAGCAGTTCTTC. Translation: CASSLQGWVNEQFF. This sequence joins TRBV14 and TRBJ2-1; 7 nucleotides match TRBD1. The CDR3 is made up of 14 amino acids. Germline lookup yields CDR1 SGHDN and CDR2 FVKESK. V was pared by 4 bases and J by 6 bases, with 6 bases of the junction left unmatched.

The genes are TRBV19 and TRBJ2-5; D is perhaps TRBD2 (5 bases). The V gene lost 3 bases and the J gene lost 5 bases, with 10 bases spanning the gap. This CDR3 has 13 residues. Looked up from germline, CDR1 is LNHDA and CDR2 is SQIVND (reference sequence). This CDR3 is CASSMGSWETQYF. The CDR3, as DNA: TGTGCCAGTAGTATGGGGAGTTGGGAGACCCAGTACTTC. The full variable domain, in which reference TRBV19 and TRBJ2-5 provide the parts outside the CDR3, is DGGITQSPKYLFRKEGQNVTLSCEQNLNHDAMYWYRQDPGQGLRLIYYSQIVNDFQKGDIAEGYSVSREKKESFPLTVTSAQKNPTAFYLCASSMGSWETQYFGPGTRLLVL.

The chain is built from TRBV7-6 and TRBJ2-1; D might be TRBD2 (6 bases). Trimming removed 5 bases from V and 3 bases from J, with 26 bases in between. The CDR3 is made up of 19 amino acids. CDR1 is SGHVS, CDR2 FNYEAQ, per germline. The CDR3 nucleotides are TGTGCCAGCAGCCCAAGAACAGGACCCGGAGGGCCTTTCTACAATGAGCAGTTCTTC. Encoded protein: CASSPRTGPGGPFYNEQFF. Full variable domain (remainder filled in from reference TRBV7-6 and TRBJ2-1): GAGVSQSPRYKVTKRGQDVALRCDPISGHVSLYWYRQALGQGPEFLTYFNYEAQQDKSGLPNDRFSAERPEGSISTLTIQRTEQRDSAMYRCASSPRTGPGGPFYNEQFFGPGTRLTVL.

This chain joins TRBV6-8 and TRBJ1-6; TRBD1 might be the D (5 bases). V lost 7 bases, J lost 7 bases, and 8 bases lay in between. The CDR3 consists of 12 residues. CDR1 MNHGY and CDR2 SAAAGT come from the germline V gene. The CDR3 region is CASMRGNSPLHF. The DNA for the CDR3 is TGTGCCAGCATGAGGGGCAATTCACCCCTCCACTTT.

The chain's CDR3 is CASSLARNTGELFF. In DNA form, the CDR3 reads TGTGCCAGCAGCTTAGCACGGAACACCGGGGAGCTGTTTTTT. The J gene is TRBJ2-2, the V gene TRBV11-1, with D unclear. The CDR3 loop spans 14 amino acids. CDR1 and CDR2 from the germline V gene are SGHAT and FQDESV (reference sequence). With 0 bases removed from V and 1 base from J, the gap between germline ends came to 3 bases.

V is TRBV19 and J is TRBJ1-5, with TRBD1 matching over 7 bases. V lost 5 bases, J lost 6 bases, and 4 bases stayed unmatched. The CDR3 is made up of 13 amino acids. Germline CDR1 reads LNHDA; CDR2 reads SQIVND (reference sequence). In DNA form, the CDR3 reads TGTGCCAGTAGTGGACAGGTCGTTCAGCCCCAGCATTTT. It translates to CASSGQVVQPQHF.

The gene calls are TRBV18 and TRBJ2-2; D gene ambiguous. Trimming cost V 5 bases and J 3 bases, with 7 bases left between them. The length of the CDR3 is 13 residues. Germline V lookup: CDR1 KGHSH, CDR2 LQKENI. CDR3 coding DNA: TGTGCCAGCTCAGGGGTGGACACCGGGGAGCTGTTTTTT. Its translation is CASSGVDTGELFF.

The chain is built from TRBV22-1 and TRBJ2-2. TRBV22-1 is a pseudogene segment. The CDR3 spans 16 residues. The CDR3 bases are TGTGCCAGCAGCCAAGCACGGGCTCCGAACACCGGGGAGCTGTTTTTT. Its translation is CASSQARAPNTGELFF.

In this sample, this clone turned up a few times. The V gene is TRBV29-1, the J gene TRBJ1-4; TRBD1 matches at 9 bases. The CDR3 is 13 amino acids. CDR1 is SQVTM, CDR2 ANQGSEA, per germline. After removal of 7 bases from V and 8 bases from J, the junction contained 8 bases not matched to a gene. In DNA, the CDR3 is TGCAGCGGCCTGACAGGGGGGAACGAAAAACTGTTTTTT. The encoded protein is CSGLTGGNEKLFF.

This chain joins TRBV29-1 and TRBJ2-7; possible D gene TRBD2, 5 bases. Germline lookup yields CDR1 SQVTM and CDR2 ANQGSEA. V was clipped by 7 bases and J by 0 bases, with 10 bases between them. This CDR3 region has 12 residues. This chain's CDR3 is CSAGGFSYEQYF. The CDR3 region has the DNA TGCAGCGCCGGCGGGTTCTCCTACGAGCAGTACTTC.

This chain uses TRBV6-8 with TRBJ1-1, with D perhaps TRBD1 (5 bases). Trimming stripped 0 bases from V and 2 bases from J, with 10 bases between. The CDR3 has 15 residues. The germline V gene has CDR1 MNHGY and CDR2 SAAAGT. In nucleotides, the CDR3 is TGTGCCAGCAGTTACTCGTTAAGGGGTAACACTGAAGCTTTCTTT. As protein: CASSYSLRGNTEAFF.

V is TRBV15 and J is TRBJ2-7; 9 nucleotides agree with TRBD1. V was pared by 3 bases and J by 3 bases, with 6 bases of the junction left unmatched. The germline CDR1 and CDR2 sequences are LNHNV and YYDKDF (reference sequence). The CDR3 is made up of 15 amino acids. The CDR3 protein is CATSREPGQGYEQYF. The CDR3 nucleotides read TGTGCCACCAGCAGGGAACCGGGACAGGGCTACGAGCAGTACTTC.

This chain uses TRBV29-1 with TRBJ1-3; tentative D call: TRBD1 (5 bases). The V end lost 4 bases, the J end lost 0 bases, and 10 bases lay between the germline ends. The CDR3 runs to 14 residues. Germline V gene sequence: CDR1 SQVTM, CDR2 ANQGSEA. As DNA, the CDR3 is TGCAGCGTTGCTTTACAGGCCTCTGGAAACACCATATATTTT. Residues: CSVALQASGNTIYF.

V gene TRBV7-6 combines with J gene TRBJ1-5; D may be TRBD1 (5 bases). CDR1 and CDR2 from the germline V gene are SGHVS and FNYEAQ. The V and J ends lost 0 bases and 0 bases respectively, with 12 bases between them. The length of the CDR3 is 17 residues. CDR3 loop: CASSLALTAYSNQPQHF. In nucleotides, the CDR3 is TGTGCCAGCAGCTTAGCGCTGACAGCGTATAGCAATCAGCCCCAGCATTTT.

The chain links TRBV28 to TRBJ1-6; D is ambiguous. The length of the CDR3 is 15 residues. V shed 7 bases and J shed 4 bases, with 14 bases lying between them. CDR1 and CDR2 (germline): MDHEN, SYDVKM. CDR3 nucleotides: TGTGCCAGCACCCCTCCCGGGAGGTATAATTCACCCCTCCACTTT. Protein sequence: CASTPPGRYNSPLHF.

The rearrangement links TRBV5-1 to TRBJ1-6; TRBD1 agrees at 10 bases. This CDR3 is built from 17 residues. After removal of 2 bases from V and 8 bases from J, the junction contained 10 bases not matched to a gene. Germline CDR1 SGHRS, CDR2 YFSETQ. The CDR3 protein is CASSLGTGVARDSPLHF. CDR3 coding DNA: TGCGCCAGCAGCTTAGGGACAGGGGTTGCGAGGGATTCACCCCTCCACTTT. Filled out from reference TRBV5-1 and TRBJ1-6, the complete variable domain reads KAGVTQTPRYLIKTRGQQVTLSCSPISGHRSVSWYQQTPGQGLQFLFEYFSETQRNKGNFPGRFSGRQFSNSRSEMNVSTLELGDSALYLCASSLGTGVARDSPLHFGNGTRLTVT.

The chain couples TRBV30 to TRBJ2-1; D is unresolved. The CDR3 extends over 15 amino acids. Germline CDR1 GTSNPN, CDR2 SVGIG (reference sequence). The V gene lost 5 bases and the J gene lost 5 bases, with 19 bases spanning the gap. DNA of the CDR3: TGTGCCTGGCTGATTGGGTTGTTAGGAGACAATGAGCAGTTCTTC. It specifies CAWLIGLLGDNEQFF.

As DNA, the CDR3 is TGTGCCAGCAGTTACTCGAGCTCCGGAGGTTACGAGCAGTACTTC. Its protein product is CASSYSSSGGYEQYF. V and J are TRBV6-8 and TRBJ2-7, with D possibly matching TRBD2 (5 bases). Per germline, CDR1 MNHGY and CDR2 SAAAGT. Deletions cut 0 bases from V and 4 bases from J, with 13 bases between. CDR3 length: 15 amino acids.

J is TRBJ1-6 and V is TRBV19, with D maybe TRBD1 (6 bases). The germline CDR1 and CDR2 sequences are LNHDA and SQIVND (reference sequence). This CDR3 is 15 amino acids long. Trimming cost V 7 bases and J 5 bases, with 15 bases left between them. CDR3 coding DNA: TGTGCCAGTACGGGGGGCGACGGTGATAATTCACCCCTCCACTTT. Residues: CASTGGDGDNSPLHF.

The gene calls are TRBV6-4 and TRBJ1-2, with D perhaps matching TRBD1 (6 bases). The CDR3 is 15 residues long. V was shortened by 5 bases and J by 4 bases, with 17 bases between the two germline ends. Germline CDR1 is MRHNA and CDR2 is SNTAGT. The DNA for the CDR3 is TGTGCCAGCAGTAAAGGCGGGGGCGCCGGCTATGGCTACACCTTC. Translating gives CASSKGGGAGYGYTF.

V usage is TRBV6-8 and J usage is TRBJ2-7; perhaps TRBD1 as D (5 bases). Deletions cut 2 bases from V and 8 bases from J, with 16 bases between. Germline V gene sequence: CDR1 MNHGY, CDR2 SAAAGT. This CDR3 contains 14 residues. CDR3 in amino acids: CASSYPTLGQQQYF. CDR3 nucleotide sequence: TGTGCCAGCAGTTACCCGACTTTGGGGCAGCAGCAGTACTTC.

The V gene is TRBV15, the J gene TRBJ2-6; D is unclear. Germline V CDR1 and CDR2: LNHNV, YYDKDF (reference sequence). The CDR3 totals 15 residues. The ends were cut back, 0 bases at V and 1 base at J, with 4 bases in the middle. For the CDR3, the DNA is TGTGCCACCAGCAGAGATAAGTCTGGGGCCAACGTCCTGACTTTC. Translating it yields CATSRDKSGANVLTF.

This clone was observed a handful of times. The chain uses TRBV19 and TRBJ1-4; D unresolved. The CDR3 loop spans 13 amino acids. V was clipped by 9 bases and J by 7 bases, with 15 bases between them. In germline, CDR1 is LNHDA, CDR2 SQIVND (reference sequence). The CDR3 reads CASAGTGSEKLFF. The CDR3 coding sequence is TGTGCCAGCGCAGGAACGGGAAGTGAAAAACTGTTTTTT.

This rearrangement joins TRBV29-1 to TRBJ2-3; 12 bases map to TRBD1. The CDR3 length is 19 residues. Per the germline V gene, CDR1 is SQVTM and CDR2 is ANQGSEA. V shed 6 bases and J 1 base; nucleotides not matched to a gene: 17. The CDR3 is CSVLILRRDRGPGTDTQYF. CDR3 in DNA: TGCAGCGTCCTGATCCTTCGCCGGGACAGGGGGCCGGGCACAGATACGCAGTATTTT.

The rearrangement links TRBV28 to TRBJ1-2; D uncertain. The V end was cut by 6 bases, the J end by 6 bases, with 14 bases between. CDR1 and CDR2 (germline): MDHEN, SYDVKM. This CDR3 spans 13 amino acids. The CDR3 DNA reads TGTGCCAGCAGAGGACCGTACGGTCATGGCTACACCTTC. It translates to CASRGPYGHGYTF.

This clone was counted a few times. CDR3 sequence reads: CASIRDRDSPLHF. The CDR3 region has the DNA TGTGCCAGCATCCGGGACAGAGATTCACCCCTCCACTTT. This chain connects TRBV6-8 to TRBJ1-6; 7 nucleotides line up with TRBD1. The CDR3 loop spans 13 amino acids. V was pared by 7 bases and J by 8 bases, with 5 bases of the junction left unmatched. CDR1 is MNHGY and CDR2 is SAAAGT in the germline V gene.

The chain recombines TRBV6-8 with TRBJ2-3; D is unclear. There are 14 residues in the CDR3. Trimming shortened V by 5 bases and J by 2 bases, and 11 bases separated the two germline ends. Germline CDR1 is MNHGY and CDR2 is SAAAGT. CDR3 sequence: CASSLGKPTDTQYF. CDR3 bases: TGTGCCAGCAGTCTAGGAAAACCCACAGATACGCAGTATTTT.

The gene calls are TRBV29-1 and TRBJ2-3; D might be TRBD1 (6 bases). CDR3 length: 13 amino acids. V lost 7 bases, J lost 5 bases, and 16 bases lay in between. CDR1 is SQVTM, CDR2 ANQGSEA, per germline. CDR3 sequence: CSAGGGREDTQYF. CDR3 coding DNA: TGCAGCGCCGGTGGGGGCCGGGAAGATACGCAGTATTTT.